These 6 T cell receptor beta chains originate from one sample sequenced in a study of CD8+CD57+ T cells in acquired aplastic anemia (dated by TCRdb to between 2017 and 2018). For sequencing, an Illumina HiSeq 2000 was employed. Profiling of TCR beta VDJ combinations and CDR3 sequences used genomic DNA as the template. TCRdb ran its own pipeline on the public reads, namely fastp trimming at Q25 and MiXCR clone calling, and kept in-frame beta chains. CDR3 protein sequences are deduplicated, and each keeps its most common genes and DNA. Recorded for this sample are 350,000 to 450,000 distinct CDR3 sequences; around 68% of them occurred a single time. The top ten clones comprise more than 3.5% of the sample. Sample: sorted CD4+, CD8+, or CD8+CD57+ T cells (not recorded which) from PBMCs. The receptor set was obtained from a human donor in good health, serving as a control.

The V and J genes are TRBV7-2 and TRBJ2-7; 9 positions match TRBD1. The CDR3 sequence is 14 residues long. CDR1 is SGHTA and CDR2 is FQGNSA in the germline V gene. V shed 9 bases and J 11 bases; nucleotides not matched to a gene: 17. The CDR3 loop reads CASSRTGAAYDKYF. In DNA form, the CDR3 reads TGTGCCAGTAGTCGGACAGGGGCCGCCTACGACAAGTACTTC.

This clonotype was detected a few times. V and J are TRBV20-1 and TRBJ2-1; D uncertain. The V and J ends lost 0 bases and 8 bases respectively, with 11 bases between them. CDR1 is DFQATT, CDR2 SNEGSKA, per germline (reference sequence). The CDR3 has 13 residues. This CDR3 reads CSARDYTTYEQFF. The DNA for the CDR3 is TGCAGTGCTAGAGATTATACAACGTATGAGCAGTTCTTC.

The chain combines TRBV11-2 with TRBJ1-2, with 8 positions matching TRBD1. The V segment lost 1 base and the J segment 5 bases; nucleotides outside the gene matches: 6. The CDR3 is 15 amino acids. Per germline, CDR1 SGHAT and CDR2 FQNNGV. CDR3 nucleotides: TGTGCCAGCAGCTTAGTTGGACAGGGACGATATGGCTACACCTTC. As protein: CASSLVGQGRYGYTF.

Remarks on this clonotype: A much larger clone lies a single base off, so this may be a read error. The J gene is TRBJ2-7, the V gene TRBV5-5; D might be TRBD2 (5 bases). Trimming pared 0 bases from V and 6 bases from J, leaving 10 bases between. The CDR3 consists of 13 residues. Germline CDR1 reads SGHKS; CDR2 reads YYEKEE (reference sequence). The CDR3 DNA is TGTGCCAGCAGCTTGGCCAGCGGCGGCGAGCAGTACTTC. This encodes CASSLASGGEQYF.

This clonotype was counted only a few times. The chain carries TRBV10-3 and TRBJ1-2, with TRBD1 matching over 7 bases. CDR3 size: 13 residues. Germline V lookup: CDR1 ENHRY, CDR2 SYGVKD. With V trimmed by 2 bases and J by 8 bases, 5 bases remained unmatched. The CDR3 DNA reads TGTGCCATCAGTGAGCCCGACAGGGCAGGCTACACCTTC. Amino acid sequence: CAISEPDRAGYTF.

The gene calls are TRBV9 and TRBJ2-3; 8 bases are a match to TRBD2. With V trimmed by 5 bases and J by 2 bases, 7 bases remained unmatched. The CDR3 totals 15 residues. Germline CDR1 and CDR2: SGDLS and YYNGEE. This chain's CDR3 is CASRQSGGLTDTQYF. The CDR3 bases are TGTGCCAGCAGACAGAGCGGGGGCCTCACAGATACGCAGTATTTT.